Shown below are 23 T cell receptor beta chains from a single sample sequenced in a study of T-cell reconstitution after alpha-beta-depleted transplantation in children (dated by TCRdb to the mid-2010s). Libraries were prepared through PCR. The reads were generated on an Illumina HiSeq 2500. To normalize quantification of the TCRbeta repertoire, the TCR libraries were built with molecular barcoding that relied on unique molecular identifiers. TCRdb took the public reads, trimmed them with fastp at Q25, ran MiXCR for clone calling and kept in-frame beta chains. Rows with a matching CDR3 protein are joined into one entry that keeps the most common DNA and genes. Within this sample are about 980,000 distinct CDR3 sequences, with around 30% of them counted one time only. Of the sample, over 25% falls within the top ten clones. The meaning of the sample's treatment or condition label: allogeneic hematopoietic cell transplantation with graft depleted of TCRalphabeta T cells and CD19 B cells.

Sequencing used PBMCs, mostly from graft donor cells, obtained 360 days after TCRalphabeta/CD19-depleted stem cell transplant. The receptor set was obtained from a boy in the first two years of life who had a stem cell transplant for SCID, so the T cells may come from the graft donor.

This clonotype has a handful of counts. The chain links TRBV5-1 to TRBJ2-5; D perhaps matches TRBD2 (5 bases). The CDR3 is 16 amino acids. Deletions cut 0 bases from V and 3 bases from J, with 15 bases between. Germline CDR1 is SGHRS and CDR2 is YFSETQ. CDR3 residues: CASSLGWTVGKETQYF. In DNA, the CDR3 is TGCGCCAGCAGCTTGGGATGGACGGTCGGGAAAGAGACCCAGTACTTC.

The CDR3 region has the DNA TGTGCCAGCAGGGGAGGGGGGACAGGGGGCCAGGAGCAGTACTTC. Translation: CASRGGGTGGQEQYF. The V call is TRBV6-1, the J call TRBJ2-7, with TRBD1 matching 12 bases. The J segment lost 7 bases and the V segment lost 6 bases, leaving 10 bases of the junction unmatched. The germline CDR1 and CDR2 sequences are MNHNS and SASEGT. The CDR3 is 15 amino acids.

This clonotype occurred a few times. The rearrangement links TRBV20-1 to TRBJ2-2; D not resolved. Trimming stripped 6 bases from V and 1 base from J, with 9 bases between. Germline V gene lookup returns CDR1 DFQATT and CDR2 SNEGSKA (reference sequence). CDR3 length equals 13 residues. CDR3 nucleotide sequence: TGCAGTGCGGTTCACATGAACACCGGGGAGCTGTTTTTT. This sequence encodes CSAVHMNTGELFF.

The chain has TRBV25-1 and TRBJ2-4; 8 bases fit TRBD2. The trim removed 3 bases at V and 13 bases at J, leaving 5 bases unmatched. Per germline, CDR1 MGHDK and CDR2 SYGVNS. The CDR3 has 12 residues. For the CDR3, the DNA is TGTGCCAGCAGTGATAGCGGGAATCGACAGTACTTC. It translates to CASSDSGNRQYF.

This sequence joins TRBV15 and TRBJ2-1; 10 bases map to TRBD2. Germline V gives CDR1 LNHNV, CDR2 YYDKDF (reference sequence). This CDR3 contains 16 residues. The V gene end was trimmed by 5 bases and the J gene end by 4 bases; junction bases not matched to a gene: 8. In DNA form, the CDR3 reads TGTGCCACCAGCCGAGGGCTAGCGGGGGTTTACAATGAGCAGTTCTTC. This gives the protein CATSRGLAGVYNEQFF.

This clonotype came up a few times. The chain combines TRBV4-3 with TRBJ1-1, with unresolved D. Germline CDR1 reads LGHNA; CDR2 reads YSLEER. V lost 2 bases to trimming and J lost 0 bases, with 10 bases between them. There are 15 residues in the CDR3. CDR3 coding DNA: TGCGCCAGCAGCCAATCCGCCATGATGAACACTGAAGCTTTCTTT. Encoded protein: CASSQSAMMNTEAFF.

Only a few counts were recorded for this clonotype. This CDR3 is CSASDWTSQETQYF. The CDR3 DNA reads TGCAGTGCTTCGGATTGGACTAGCCAAGAGACCCAGTACTTC. The rearrangement links TRBV20-1 to TRBJ2-5, with 7 bases matching TRBD2. The CDR3 contains 14 residues. With V trimmed by 5 bases and J by 1 base, 7 bases remained unmatched. CDR1 and CDR2 from the germline V gene are DFQATT and SNEGSKA (reference sequence).

The rearrangement links TRBV7-2 to TRBJ2-7; 10 bases line up with TRBD1. V lost 5 bases to trimming and J lost 0 bases; unmatched junction nucleotides: 7. This CDR3 is built from 16 residues. Germline V gene data show CDR1 as SGHTA and CDR2 as FQGNSA. CDR3: CASSVGQGGFSYEQYF. CDR3 DNA: TGTGCCAGCAGCGTCGGACAGGGGGGGTTCTCCTACGAGCAGTACTTC.

This clonotype has just a few counts. The chain employs TRBV28 and TRBJ2-7, with D perhaps being TRBD1 or TRBD2 (5 bases each). Germline lookup yields CDR1 MDHEN and CDR2 SYDVKM. This CDR3 has 17 residues. V was pared by 2 bases and J by 4 bases, with 21 bases between. CDR3: CASSLAGDPGIPYEQYF. DNA of the CDR3: TGTGCCAGCAGTTTAGCTGGGGACCCGGGGATCCCGTACGAGCAGTACTTC. Combining the CDR3 with reference TRBV28 and TRBJ2-7 gives the whole variable domain DVKVTQSSRYLVKRTGEKVFLECVQDMDHENMFWYRQDPGLGLRLIYFSYDVKMKEKGDIPEGYSVSREKKERFSLILESASTNQTSMYLCASSLAGDPGIPYEQYFGPGTRLTVT.

The chain uses TRBV6-1 and TRBJ2-7, with 9 bases identical to TRBD1. Germline values: CDR1 MNHNS, CDR2 SASEGT. This CDR3 region has 16 residues. Trimming took 5 bases from V and 4 from J; bases not matched to a gene: 12. CDR3 nucleotides: TGTGCCAGCAGTCCCCTGGGGGGACAGGGAGGGTACGAGCAGTACTTC. Amino acids: CASSPLGGQGGYEQYF.

The chain recombines TRBV6-2 or TRBV6-3 with TRBJ2-2; a possible D gene is TRBD1 (6 bases). The CDR3 covers 15 residues. The germline CDR1 and CDR2 sequences are MNHEY and SVGEGT. V was trimmed by 4 bases and J by 5 bases, leaving 14 bases between them. The CDR3 is CASSLGTTGTGELFF. The CDR3 region has the DNA TGTGCCAGCAGTTTAGGGACAACGGGAACCGGGGAGCTGTTTTTT.

The V and J genes are TRBV27 and TRBJ2-3; 8 bases fit TRBD1. The V segment lost 6 bases and the J segment 2 bases; nucleotides outside the gene matches: 4. This CDR3 region has 14 residues. Germline V gives CDR1 MNHEY, CDR2 SMNVEV (reference sequence). The CDR3 sequence: CASRRTGNTDTQYF. DNA for the CDR3: TGTGCCAGCAGGCGGACAGGGAACACAGATACGCAGTATTTT.

This clonotype has just a few counts. The rearrangement links TRBV4-2 to TRBJ2-2; D is possibly TRBD1 (5 bases). V gave up 1 base and J gave up 5 bases, with 14 bases separating them. Per germline, CDR1 LGHNA and CDR2 YNFKEQ. The CDR3 consists of 16 residues. DNA for the CDR3: TGTGCCAGCAGCCAAGGGGTTGGGTCAGGGACCGGGGAGCTGTTTTTT. The encoded protein is CASSQGVGSGTGELFF.

This clonotype came up many times. At one end the junction does not follow the germline gene, possibly because of a read error. This chain connects TRBV18 to TRBJ1-4, with 8 bases lining up with TRBD1. Germline assignment: CDR1 KGHSH and CDR2 LQKENI. This CDR3 spans 14 amino acids. The CDR3 reads CASSPGQVNEKLFF. CDR3 nucleotide sequence: TGCGCCAGCAGCCCGGGACAGGTTAATGAAAAACTGTTTTTT.

This clonotype was detected only a few times. This sequence joins TRBV12-3 or TRBV12-4 and TRBJ2-1; D gene uncertain. The CDR3 is 16 amino acids. The V end lost 7 bases, the J end lost 7 bases, and 23 bases lay between the germline ends. This chain's CDR3 is CASTPGQLSGLNEQFF. The CDR3, as DNA: TGTGCCAGCACCCCGGGCCAGCTGTCGGGCCTTAATGAGCAGTTCTTC.

The CDR3 nucleotides are TGCGCCAGCAGCCAAAATGTGGTGAGGCGGGGCCGGTTGGGCACAGATACGCAGTATTTT. This gives the protein CASSQNVVRRGRLGTDTQYF. J is TRBJ2-3 and V is TRBV4-3, with D possibly being TRBD2 (6 bases). The CDR3 loop spans 20 amino acids. Germline CDR1 LGHNA, CDR2 YSLEER. V shed 2 bases and J shed 1 base, with 25 bases lying between them.

This clonotype has a handful of counts. CDR3 sequence: CASSQDRGLKQETQYF. The CDR3 DNA reads as TGTGCCAGCAGCCAAGACCGAGGACTCAAGCAAGAGACCCAGTACTTC. The gene calls are TRBV4-2 and TRBJ2-5, with D possibly TRBD2 on 5 matching bases. This CDR3 has 16 residues. Germline lookup yields CDR1 LGHNA and CDR2 YNFKEQ. V was shortened by 0 bases and J by 2 bases, with 13 bases between the two germline ends.

The chain is built from TRBV7-2 and TRBJ2-7, with unresolved D. Germline lookup yields CDR1 SGHTA and CDR2 FQGNSA. Trimming removed 3 bases from V and 3 bases from J, with 9 bases in between. This CDR3 comprises 13 residues. The CDR3, as DNA: TGTGCCAGCAGCTTTTGGGATGGCTACGAGCAGTACTTC. It yields the protein CASSFWDGYEQYF.

This clonotype was seen a handful of times. V and J are TRBV20-1 and TRBJ2-1; D is unresolved. V was trimmed by 1 base and J by 4 bases, leaving 20 bases between them. The CDR3 length is 17 residues. Germline lookup yields CDR1 DFQATT and CDR2 SNEGSKA (reference sequence). Here the CDR3 reads CSARGLNRLDDYNEQFF. CDR3 nucleotides: TGCAGTGCTAGAGGATTGAATAGGCTTGACGATTACAATGAGCAGTTCTTC.

This chain joins TRBV15 and TRBJ2-7; 8 bases map to TRBD1. This CDR3 region has 15 residues. Germline CDR1 and CDR2: LNHNV and YYDKDF (reference sequence). Trimming took 5 bases from V and 6 from J; bases not matched to a gene: 12. CDR3 nucleotide sequence: TGTGCCACCAGCGCCAGTAGGACAGGGTTTGGCGAGCAGTACTTC. Its translation: CATSASRTGFGEQYF.

This chain uses TRBV20-1 with TRBJ2-3; D possibly corresponds to TRBD2 (7 bases). The germline V gene has CDR1 DFQATT and CDR2 SNEGSKA (reference sequence). V lost 2 bases, J lost 0 bases, and 12 bases lay in between. The CDR3 totals 15 residues. The CDR3 bases are TGCAGTGCTAGATACGGGGGGCTAAGCACAGATACGCAGTATTTT. Translation: CSARYGGLSTDTQYF.

The gene calls are TRBV2 and TRBJ2-3; 9 nucleotides line up with TRBD2. Germline-derived CDR1 and CDR2 are SNHLY and FYNNEI. The J segment lost 2 bases and the V segment lost 3 bases, leaving 12 bases of the junction unmatched. The CDR3 runs to 18 residues. CDR3 nucleotides: TGTGCCAGCAGTGAGAATGTGAGCGGGGGGCCCTCCACAGATACGCAGTATTTT. Encoded protein: CASSENVSGGPSTDTQYF.

This clonotype was counted between two and nine times. The genes are TRBV20-1 and TRBJ1-4, with D perhaps TRBD1 (5 bases). Trimming stripped 3 bases from V and 7 bases from J, with 12 bases between. Germline loops: CDR1 DFQATT, CDR2 SNEGSKA (reference sequence). The CDR3 contains 13 residues. CDR3 coding DNA: TGCAGTGCTAGTGGGGGAAAACGTGAAAAACTGTTTTTT. Translated: CSASGGKREKLFF.